Shown below are 15 T cell receptor beta chains from a single sample sequenced in a study of T cell repertoires in cytomegalovirus infection. For these receptors, no antigen is known. TCRdb re-derived calls from the reads in MiXCR, one entry per CDR3 protein. The repertoire holds 250,000 to 400,000 distinct CDR3 sequences, 20% to 25% seen once, with 10% to 15% in the top ten. The specimen comprised cultured PBMCs, sampled from culture after CMV antigen stimulation. These receptor sequences come from a human donor in good health (CMV status not recorded). Some clones in this sample may be carry-over from other donors' samples.

This clonotype appeared many times. The chain employs TRBV7-2 and TRBJ2-3, with D uncertain. V was pared by 1 base and J by 4 bases, with 6 bases between. The CDR3 contains 13 residues. The germline V gene encodes CDR1 SGHTA and CDR2 FQGNSA. CDR3 sequence reads: CASSLGPADTQYF. The DNA for the CDR3 is TGTGCCAGCAGCTTAGGCCCCGCAGATACGCAGTATTTT.

This clonotype was seen only a few times. The rearrangement joins TRBV4-1 to TRBJ1-4; 10 bases are a match to TRBD1. The germline gives CDR1 MGHRA, CDR2 YSYEKL. The CDR3 runs 16 residues. V trimming: 0 bases; J trimming: 4 bases; junction bases outside the gene matches: 2. CDR3 sequence reads: CASSQDRTGGNEKLFF. The CDR3 DNA is TGCGCCAGCAGCCAAGATAGGACAGGGGGTAATGAAAAACTGTTTTTT.

This clonotype was seen more than once but under ten times. J is TRBJ1-6 and V is TRBV20-1; perhaps TRBD1 as D (5 bases). CDR1 DFQATT and CDR2 SNEGSKA come from the germline V gene (reference sequence). Deletions cut 0 bases from V and 5 bases from J, with 14 bases between. There are 16 residues in the CDR3. CDR3: CSARDGGSADNSPLHF. CDR3 nucleotides: TGCAGTGCTAGAGATGGGGGGTCGGCAGATAATTCACCCCTCCACTTT.

This clonotype was counted a few times. This rearrangement joins TRBV5-4 to TRBJ2-1; 7 bases are a match to TRBD2. The V gene end was trimmed by 2 bases and the J gene end by 9 bases; junction bases not matched to a gene: 8. The CDR3 runs 14 residues. Per the germline V gene, CDR1 is SGHNT and CDR2 is YYREEE (reference sequence). The CDR3 DNA is TGTGCCAGCAGCTTCGTGGGATCGGGGGGTGAGCAGTTCTTC. Protein sequence: CASSFVGSGGEQFF.

This clonotype turned up a few times. The chain recombines TRBV20-1 with TRBJ1-1; D not certain. V was pared by 8 bases and J by 6 bases, with 13 bases between. Germline V gene data show CDR1 as DFQATT and CDR2 as SNEGSKA (reference sequence). The CDR3 loop spans 11 amino acids. CDR3 residues: CSPRVGAEAFF. CDR3 coding DNA: TGCAGTCCGAGAGTTGGGGCTGAAGCTTTCTTT.

This clonotype was recorded at least ten times. The chain combines TRBV10-3 with TRBJ2-3; 7 bases are shared with TRBD2. This CDR3 has 16 amino acids. Germline V CDR1 and CDR2: ENHRY, SYGVKD. The trim removed 0 bases at V and 1 base at J, leaving 4 bases unmatched. The CDR3 loop is CAISESLAVGTDTQYF. The DNA for the CDR3 is TGTGCCATCAGTGAGTCTCTAGCGGTGGGCACAGATACGCAGTATTTT.

This clonotype occurred many times. The rearrangement uses TRBV7-2 and TRBJ2-5; TRBD1 aligns across 7 bases. With 1 base clipped from V and 5 bases from J, the junction kept 10 bases outside the gene matches. The CDR3 is 16 amino acids. In germline, CDR1 is SGHTA, CDR2 FQGNSA. The CDR3 reads CASSLEGAGSWETQYF. The CDR3 nucleotides read TGTGCCAGCAGCTTAGAGGGGGCAGGTAGCTGGGAGACCCAGTACTTC.

This clonotype has just a few counts. V is TRBV7-2 and J is TRBJ2-1; TRBD2 matches at 9 bases. CDR1 SGHTA and CDR2 FQGNSA come from the germline V gene. The CDR3 has 17 residues. After removal of 4 bases from V and 4 bases from J, the junction contained 11 bases not matched to a gene. The CDR3 DNA sequence: TGTGCCAGCAGCTGGCCCCCCGGGGCGGGAGGGTACAATGAGCAGTTCTTC. It is translated as CASSWPPGAGGYNEQFF.

Concerning this clonotype: A single base separates this from a much larger clone, so it may be a read error. This chain uses TRBV28 with TRBJ2-7; no definite D call. Germline-derived CDR1 and CDR2 are MDHEN and SYDVKM. The CDR3 extends over 12 amino acids. The CDR3 DNA is TGTGTCAGCAGGTCAGGTTCACTCGAGCAGTACTTC. Translating it yields CVSRSGSLEQYF. Looking up the rest from reference TRBV28 and TRBJ2-7 gives the full variable domain: DVKVTQSSRYLVKRTGEKVFLECVQDMDHENMFWYRQDPGLGLRLIYFSYDVKMKEKGDIPEGYSVSREKKERFSLILESASTNQTSMYLCVSRSGSLEQYFGPGTRLTVT.

The rearrangement joins TRBV7-8 to TRBJ2-2, with TRBD1 as a possible D gene (5 bases). Per the germline V gene, CDR1 is SGHVS and CDR2 is FQNEAQ. V lost 5 bases, J lost 7 bases, and 17 bases lay in between. The CDR3 loop spans 15 amino acids. The CDR3 sequence is CASSLVTGVLGELFF. The CDR3 DNA reads as TGTGCCAGCAGCCTCGTTACAGGCGTCCTCGGGGAGCTGTTTTTT.

This clonotype was observed a handful of times. This rearrangement joins TRBV6-5 to TRBJ1-4, with 9 bases aligning to TRBD1. V gave up 6 bases and J gave up 8 bases; unmatched junction bases: 13. This CDR3 is built from 16 residues. Germline V gene lookup returns CDR1 MNHEY and CDR2 SVGAGI. CDR3 residues: CASSNWVGQGSEKLFF. CDR3 nucleotide sequence: TGTGCCAGCAGCAACTGGGTGGGACAGGGAAGCGAAAAACTGTTTTTT.

This clonotype appeared a few times. The chain combines TRBV10-2 with TRBJ2-7; possibly TRBD2 for D (6 bases). Trimming shortened V by 4 bases and J by 3 bases, and 19 bases separated the two germline ends. The CDR3 consists of 16 residues. CDR1 WSHSY and CDR2 SAAADI come from the germline V gene. CDR3 nucleotides: TGCGCCAGCAGTGCTCTTAGGAGACTAGTCTACTACGAGCAGTACGTC. Translated, it gives CASSALRRLVYYEQYV.

This clonotype was counted ten times or more. The rearrangement links TRBV7-8 to TRBJ2-7; 11 nucleotides agree with TRBD2. Per the germline V gene, CDR1 is SGHVS and CDR2 is FQNEAQ. V was pared by 5 bases and J by 0 bases, with 9 bases of the junction left unmatched. CDR3 length: 17 residues. The CDR3 sequence is CASSPRRLAGSSYEQYF. The DNA for the CDR3 is TGTGCCAGCAGCCCCCGACGACTAGCGGGGAGCTCCTACGAGCAGTACTTC.

The chain is built from TRBV29-1 and TRBJ2-1; D may be TRBD1 or TRBD2 (5 bases each). From germline, CDR1 is SQVTM and CDR2 ANQGSEA. Trimming left V 7 bases short and J 8 bases short, with 21 bases between. The CDR3 covers 14 residues. The CDR3 DNA reads TGCAGCGCCATTAAAGTGGGAGTCAGGGATGAGCAGTTCTTC. It translates to CSAIKVGVRDEQFF.

The rearrangement links TRBV5-6 to TRBJ1-4, with a possible D match to TRBD1 (5 bases). Trimming cost V 4 bases and J 6 bases, with 10 bases left between them. The CDR3 totals 13 residues. Germline CDR1 is SGHDT and CDR2 is YYEEEE. The DNA of the CDR3 is TGTGCCAGCAGCCTGATCAGGGATGAAAAACTGTTTTTT. Translation gives CASSLIRDEKLFF.